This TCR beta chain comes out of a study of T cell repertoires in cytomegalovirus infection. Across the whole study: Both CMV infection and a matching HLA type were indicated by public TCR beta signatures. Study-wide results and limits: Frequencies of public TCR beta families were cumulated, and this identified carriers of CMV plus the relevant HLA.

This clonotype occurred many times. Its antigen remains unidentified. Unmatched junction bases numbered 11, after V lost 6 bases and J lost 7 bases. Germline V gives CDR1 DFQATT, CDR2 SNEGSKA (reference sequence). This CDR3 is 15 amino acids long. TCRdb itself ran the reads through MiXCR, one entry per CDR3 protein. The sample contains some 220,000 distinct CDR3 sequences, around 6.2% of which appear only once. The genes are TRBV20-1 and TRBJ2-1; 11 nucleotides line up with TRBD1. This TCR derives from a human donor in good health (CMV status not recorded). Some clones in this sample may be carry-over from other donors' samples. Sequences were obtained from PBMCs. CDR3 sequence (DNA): TGCAGTGCCGTGGCCCGGGACAGGGGGATGAATGAGCAGTTCTTC. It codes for CSAVARDRGMNEQFF.